Listed below are T cell receptor beta chains from one sample, sequenced in a study of CD8+ T cells in alopecia areata. Method: immunoSEQ multiplex PCR; TCRdb's copy keeps in-frame clones and lacks some. The repertoire holds roughly 200,000 clones, with about 53% as singletons. Sequencing used CD8+ T cells sorted from blood, obtained at week 24, from a patient treated with tofacitinib. All receptors derive from a human donor with alopecia areata. CDR3s leave out the opening cysteine and the closing phenylalanine or tryptophan. Clone size is stated in some rows and not others, as once, few, many or a class when expanded.

j_call | clone_size | v_call | cdr3_aa
TRBJ1-4 | few | TRBV23-1 | ASRHYPDRLGANEKLF
TRBJ2-2 | few | TRBV29-1 | SVRGSYNTGELF
TRBJ2-2 | NA | TRBV7-3 | ASSLNSGGGNTGELF
TRBJ2-7 | NA | TRBV12-5 | ASGHTGEQY
TRBJ1-1 | NA | TRBV19 | ASNQGPGTEAF
TRBJ1-1 | few | TRBV5-1 | ASSLSQGNTEAF
TRBJ1-2 | NA | TRBV29-1 | SVESGAYGYT
TRBJ2-7 | NA | TRBV5-6 | ASSPPLDRTEQY
TRBJ2-7 | NA | TRBV9 | ASSAGTGIYEQY
TRBJ1-2 | NA | TRBV30 | AWSYGGDYGYT
TRBJ1-1 | few | TRBV29-1 | SVLGGTEAF
TRBJ2-7 | NA | TRBV13 | ASSLRSPLEQY
TRBJ1-2 | NA | TRBV4-3 | ASSQDRGSNYGYT
TRBJ2-5 | NA | TRBV7-2 | ASSTSPWDRGVEETQY
TRBJ2-7 | few | TRBV25-1 | ASSEWVTGKYEQY